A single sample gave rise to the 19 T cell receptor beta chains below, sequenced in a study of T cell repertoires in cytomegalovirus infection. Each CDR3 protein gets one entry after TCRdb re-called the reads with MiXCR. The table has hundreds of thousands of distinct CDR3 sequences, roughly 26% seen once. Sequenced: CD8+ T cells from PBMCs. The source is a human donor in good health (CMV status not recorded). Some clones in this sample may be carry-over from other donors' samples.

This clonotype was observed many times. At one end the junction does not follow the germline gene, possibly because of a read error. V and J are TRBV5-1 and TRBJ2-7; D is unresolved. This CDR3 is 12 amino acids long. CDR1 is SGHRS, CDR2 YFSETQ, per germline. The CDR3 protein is CASSLVPYEQYF. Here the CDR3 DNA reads TGTGCCAGCAGCTTAGTCCCCTACGAGCAGTACTTC.

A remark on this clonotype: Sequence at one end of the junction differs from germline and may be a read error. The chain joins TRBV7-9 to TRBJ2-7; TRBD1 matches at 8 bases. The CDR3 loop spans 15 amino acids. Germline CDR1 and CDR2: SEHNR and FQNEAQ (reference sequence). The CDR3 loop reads CASSLPGQASYKQYF. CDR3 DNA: TGTGCCAGCAGCCTGCCGGGACAGGCTTCCTACAAGCAGTACTTC.

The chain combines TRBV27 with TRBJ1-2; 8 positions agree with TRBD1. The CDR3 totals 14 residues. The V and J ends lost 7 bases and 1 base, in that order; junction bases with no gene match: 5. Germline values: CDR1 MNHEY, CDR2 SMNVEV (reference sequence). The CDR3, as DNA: TGTGCCAGCACTGGGACAGGACTTAACTATGGCTACACCTTC. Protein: CASTGTGLNYGYTF.

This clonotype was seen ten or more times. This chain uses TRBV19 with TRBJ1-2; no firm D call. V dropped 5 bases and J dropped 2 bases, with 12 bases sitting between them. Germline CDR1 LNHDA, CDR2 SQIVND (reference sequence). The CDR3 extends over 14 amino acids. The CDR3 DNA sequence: TGTGCCAGTAGTCCTGGAGGGATGAACTATGGCTACACCTTC. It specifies CASSPGGMNYGYTF.

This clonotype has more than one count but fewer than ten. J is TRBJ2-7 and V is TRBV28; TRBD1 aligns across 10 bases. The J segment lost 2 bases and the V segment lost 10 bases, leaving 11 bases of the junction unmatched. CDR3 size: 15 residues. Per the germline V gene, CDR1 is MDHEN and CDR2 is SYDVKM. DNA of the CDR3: TGTGCCACCGGGACAGGGGCCTTTGGCACCTACGAGCAGTACGTC. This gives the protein CATGTGAFGTYEQYV.

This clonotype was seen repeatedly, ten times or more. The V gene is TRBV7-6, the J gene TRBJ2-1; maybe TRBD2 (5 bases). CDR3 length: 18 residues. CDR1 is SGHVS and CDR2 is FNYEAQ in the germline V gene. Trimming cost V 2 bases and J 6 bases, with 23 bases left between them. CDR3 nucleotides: TGTGCCAGCAGCTTATGGACTGGAGGAGTTGGACGGAGCAATGAGCAGTTCTTC. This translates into CASSLWTGGVGRSNEQFF. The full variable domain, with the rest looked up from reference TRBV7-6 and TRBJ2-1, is GAGVSQSPRYKVTKRGQDVALRCDPISGHVSLYWYRQALGQGPEFLTYFNYEAQQDKSGLPNDRFSAERPEGSISTLTIQRTEQRDSAMYRCASSLWTGGVGRSNEQFFGPGTRLTVL.

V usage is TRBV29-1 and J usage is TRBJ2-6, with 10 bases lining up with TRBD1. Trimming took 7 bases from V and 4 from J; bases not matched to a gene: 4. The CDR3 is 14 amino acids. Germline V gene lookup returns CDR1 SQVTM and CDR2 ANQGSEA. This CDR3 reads CSARTGGGANVLTF. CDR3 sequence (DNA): TGCAGCGCTCGGACAGGGGGGGGGGCCAACGTCCTGACTTTC.

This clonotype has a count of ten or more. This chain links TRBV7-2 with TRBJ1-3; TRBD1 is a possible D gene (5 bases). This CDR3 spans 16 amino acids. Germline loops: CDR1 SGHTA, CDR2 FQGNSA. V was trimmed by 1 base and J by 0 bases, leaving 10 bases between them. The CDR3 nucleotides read TGTGCCAGCAGCTTAGTAGTGGGGACCTCTGGAAACACCATATATTTT. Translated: CASSLVVGTSGNTIYF.

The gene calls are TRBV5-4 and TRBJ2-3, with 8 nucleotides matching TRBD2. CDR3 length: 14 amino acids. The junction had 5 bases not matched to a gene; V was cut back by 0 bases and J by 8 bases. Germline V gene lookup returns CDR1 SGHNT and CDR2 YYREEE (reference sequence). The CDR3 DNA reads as TGTGCCAGCAGCTTGGCGGGGGGGCCAGGTACGCAGTATTTT. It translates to CASSLAGGPGTQYF.

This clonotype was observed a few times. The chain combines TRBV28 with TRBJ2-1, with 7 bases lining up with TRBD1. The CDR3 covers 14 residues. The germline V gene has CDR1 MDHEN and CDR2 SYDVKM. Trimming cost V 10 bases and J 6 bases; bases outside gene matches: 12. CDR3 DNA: TGTGCCATAACTAACCCCGCAGGGGGCAATGAGCAGTTCTTC. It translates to CAITNPAGGNEQFF.

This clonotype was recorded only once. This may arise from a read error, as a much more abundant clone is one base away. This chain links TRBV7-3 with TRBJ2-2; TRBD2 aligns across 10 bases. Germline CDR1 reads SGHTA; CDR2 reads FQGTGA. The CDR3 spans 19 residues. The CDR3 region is CANSSPDGAGGEYTGELFF. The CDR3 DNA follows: TGTGCCAACAGCTCCCCTGACGGAGCGGGGGGGGAGTACACCGGGGAGCTGTTTTTT.

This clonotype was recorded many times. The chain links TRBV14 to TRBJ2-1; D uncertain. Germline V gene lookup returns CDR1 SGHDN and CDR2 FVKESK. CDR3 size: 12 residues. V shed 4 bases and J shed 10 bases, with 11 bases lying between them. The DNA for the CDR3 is TGTGCCAGCAGCCGTGGATTACCCGAGCAGTTCTTC. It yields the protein CASSRGLPEQFF.

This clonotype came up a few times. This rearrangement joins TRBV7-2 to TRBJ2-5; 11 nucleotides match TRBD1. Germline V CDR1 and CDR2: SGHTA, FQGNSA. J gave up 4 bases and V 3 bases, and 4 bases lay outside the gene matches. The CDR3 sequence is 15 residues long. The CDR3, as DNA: TGTGCCAGCAGCTTCTACGGGACAGGGGGAGAGACCCAGTACTTC. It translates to CASSFYGTGGETQYF.

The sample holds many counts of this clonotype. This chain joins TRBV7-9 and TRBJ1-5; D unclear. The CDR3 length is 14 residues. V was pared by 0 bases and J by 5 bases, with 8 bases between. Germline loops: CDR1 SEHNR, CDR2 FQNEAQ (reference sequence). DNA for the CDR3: TGTGCCAGCAGCTTAGCCGGACTCGATCAGCCCCAGCATTTT. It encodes CASSLAGLDQPQHF.

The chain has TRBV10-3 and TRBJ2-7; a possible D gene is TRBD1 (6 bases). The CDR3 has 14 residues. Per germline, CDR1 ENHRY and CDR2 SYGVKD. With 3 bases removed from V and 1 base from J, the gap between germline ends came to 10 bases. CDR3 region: CAISDPDSSYEQYV. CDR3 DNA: TGTGCCATCAGTGACCCGGACAGTTCCTACGAGCAGTACGTC.

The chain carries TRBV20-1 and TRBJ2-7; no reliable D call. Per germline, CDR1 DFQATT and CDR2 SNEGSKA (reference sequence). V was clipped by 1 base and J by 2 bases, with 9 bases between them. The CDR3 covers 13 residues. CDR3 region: CSARVKAAYEQYF. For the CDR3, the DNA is TGCAGTGCTAGAGTAAAAGCCGCCTACGAGCAGTACTTC.

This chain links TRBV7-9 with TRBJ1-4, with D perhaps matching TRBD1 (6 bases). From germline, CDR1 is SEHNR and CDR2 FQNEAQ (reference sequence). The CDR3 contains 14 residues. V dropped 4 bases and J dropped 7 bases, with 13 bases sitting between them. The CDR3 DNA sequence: TGTGCCAGCAGCTCAGGACAGAGACCTGAAAAACTGTTTTTT. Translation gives CASSSGQRPEKLFF.

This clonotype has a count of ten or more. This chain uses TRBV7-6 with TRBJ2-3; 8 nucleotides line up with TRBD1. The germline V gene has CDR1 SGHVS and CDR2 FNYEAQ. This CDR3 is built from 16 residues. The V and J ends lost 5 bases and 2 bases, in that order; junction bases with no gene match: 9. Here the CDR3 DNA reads TGTGCCAGCAGCCCGCCGACAGGGGCAGTCACAGATACGCAGTATTTT. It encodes CASSPPTGAVTDTQYF.

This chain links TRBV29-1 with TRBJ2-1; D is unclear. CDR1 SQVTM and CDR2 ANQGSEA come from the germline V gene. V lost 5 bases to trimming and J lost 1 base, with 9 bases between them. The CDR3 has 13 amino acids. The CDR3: CSVWTESYNEQFF. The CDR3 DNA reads TGCAGCGTTTGGACGGAATCCTACAATGAGCAGTTCTTC.